Listed below are T cell receptor beta chains from one sample, sequenced in a study of T cell changes during pregnancy in multiple sclerosis. The table came from immunoSEQ multiplex PCR; TCRdb's copy has only in-frame clones and leaves some out. The sample has approximately 31,000 clones, roughly nine tenths seen once. The sequences come from CD4+ T cells from peripheral blood mononuclear cells, collected in the second trimester of pregnancy. The receptors stem from a female donor in good health, enrolled as a control in a pregnancy study. Each CDR3 is given with its conserved first and last residue.

TRBJ2-2 TRBV5-1 CASSGATAGATGELFF
TRBJ1-1 TRBV6-1 CASSAPGWTEAFF
TRBJ2-3 TRBV30 CAWSPPGHRNTDTQYF
TRBJ2-7 TRBV11-3 CASSRAHGEQYF
TRBJ1-5 TRBV4-3 CASSQDMGAAVNSNQPQHF
TRBJ2-7 TRBV7-2 CASSLPGSEQYF
TRBJ1-6 TRBV30 CAWTTGLNSPLHF
TRBJ2-5 TRBV29-1 CSVVLGGAGETQYF
TRBJ2-3 TRBV19 CASSPGGGVDTQYF
TRBJ2-3 TRBV11-3 CASSEGAPAADTQYF
TRBJ2-1 TRBV19 CASSTSGTSYNEQFF
TRBJ2-3 TRBV7-9 CAGGTSTDTQYF
TRBJ1-5 TRBV10-3 CAIRSSLNQPQHF
TRBJ2-1 TRBV5-4 CASSLGLGASGGRNNEQFF
TRBJ1-4 TRBV15 CATSPDLLSEEKLFF
TRBJ2-1 TRBV7-2 CASSSTPGQGRIEQFF
TRBJ2-7 TRBV10-2 CASKSTSGGFYEQYF